This T cell receptor beta chain appears in the sequencing data of a study of CD8+ T cells in alopecia areata. Across the study: Dosing spanned 6 to 18 months on tofacitinib, then 6 months off drug. Overall study results and limits: TCR sharing was clearer in mice than between patients, perhaps partly owing to patient HLA diversity. Scalp samples also yield sequences from resident alphabeta T cells of normal skin.

The CDR3 spans 15 residues. V was trimmed by 1 base and J by 0 bases, leaving 7 bases between them. CDR1 SQVTM and CDR2 ANQGSEA come from the germline V gene. Sequencing used cDNA as its template, made by extracting RNA and reverse transcribing it. Profiled with immunoSEQ multiplex PCR; TCRdb holds only in-frame clones, not every one. Among 200,000 to 250,000 clones listed, 50% to 60% were seen once. Concerning this clone: The target antigen is unknown.

Specimen: CD4+ T cells sorted from blood, collected at week 0. The genes are TRBV29-1 and TRBJ2-6; no clear D. This TCR derives from a human donor with alopecia areata. The CDR3 loop reads CSVEVGPSGANVLTF. The CDR3 DNA is TGCAGCGTTGAAGTAGGGCCCTCTGGGGCCAACGTCCTGACTTTC. The whole variable domain, remainder taken from reference TRBV29-1 and TRBJ2-6, is SAVISQKPSRDICQRGTSLTIQCQVDSQVTMMFWYRQQPGQSLTLIATANQGSEATYESGFVIDKFPISRPNLTFSTLTVSNMSPEDSSIYLCSVEVGPSGANVLTFGAGSRLTVL.